Many counts were recorded for the clone carrying this TCR beta chain. The data are from a study of T-cell reconstitution after alpha-beta-depleted transplantation in children. Preparation of the TCRbeta library used unique molecular identifiers. From the PCR reads, TCRdb called clonotypes with MiXCR, one entry per CDR3 protein. The repertoire holds about 120,000 distinct CDR3 sequences, with about 9.4% as singletons. The CDR3 has 16 amino acids. V was pared by 3 bases and J by 1 base, with 13 bases between. CDR1 LGHNA and CDR2 YNFKEQ come from the germline V gene. The V gene is TRBV4-2, the J gene TRBJ2-4; no firm D call. The receptor comes from a human donor who donated a stem cell graft to a child with acute lymphoblastic leukemia. The specimen comprised PBMCs from the stem cell graft donor, sampled from the stem cell graft. CDR3 nucleotides: TGTGCCAGCAGCCATACTAACAGTGGGGCCAAAAACATTCAGTACTTC. It translates to CASSHTNSGAKNIQYF.